This T cell receptor (beta chain) was retrieved from a study of T cell changes during pregnancy in multiple sclerosis. Some clones are missing from TCRdb's copy, which holds only in-frame ones; the method was immunoSEQ multiplex PCR. This table has around 100,000 clones, about 91% appearing once. Germline CDR1 and CDR2: MNHNY and SVGAGI (reference sequence). Deletions cut 10 bases from V and 1 base from J, with 13 bases between. This CDR3 comprises 13 residues. J is TRBJ1-1 and V is TRBV6-6; no firm D call. Sample: peripheral blood, taken in the second trimester of pregnancy. The clonotype comes from a female donor with multiple sclerosis, enrolled in a pregnancy study. CDR3 loop: CATRVKRNTEAFF. As DNA, the CDR3 is TGTGCCACCCGGGTAAAGAGGAACACTGAAGCTTTCTTT.